Included here is one T cell receptor (beta chain) sequence, with context. The antigen remains undetermined. The data were taken from a study of OX40 agonist ivuxolimab in advanced cancers. The wider study: Treatment of patients was with ivuxolimab, an agonistic anti-OX40 (CD134) antibody.

Measured with immunoSEQ multiplex PCR; TCRdb has only the in-frame clones, and not every one. This sample has tens of thousands of clones, with 70% to 90% found just once. Points from the study as a whole: Relative to CD4+ cells, CD8+ T cells on average had more expanded clones. The study found among the lowest clonal expansion in partial responders at 0.1-3.0 mg/kg.

CDR3 size: 12 residues. Germline V lookup: CDR1 MNHEY, CDR2 SVGAGI. V shed 5 bases and J shed 6 bases, with 8 bases lying between them. The specimen was CD4+ or CD8+ T cells sorted from blood, collected in a trial of the OX40 agonist ivuxolimab. The genes are TRBV6-5 and TRBJ2-1, with D unresolved. The source of this sequence is an adult with an advanced solid tumor such as melanoma, head and neck, liver or kidney cancer. The CDR3 DNA is TGTGCCAGCAGTACCTATGGCAATGAGCAGTTCTTC. Its translation: CASSTYGNEQFF.